The 22 T cell receptor beta chains below all came from one sample that was sequenced in a study of blood T cells in healthy people across ages. Primers used in a second PCR of about 6 to 11 cycles were a sample-barcoded 5' primer and a J-beta primer mix. TCRdb called the 5' RACE reads again in MiXCR, with one record for every CDR3 protein. The sample holds under 750,000 distinct CDR3 sequences; around 48% are singletons and the top ten take 20% to 25%. Sequencing used blood. Every receptor here comes from a man older than 75 in good health.

The rearrangement links TRBV13 to TRBJ1-2; 9 bases are shared with TRBD1. The junction had 1 base not matched to a gene; V was cut back by 4 bases and J by 4 bases. Germline CDR1 is PRHDT and CDR2 is FYEKMQ (reference sequence). The CDR3 is made up of 13 amino acids. As DNA, the CDR3 is TGTGCCAGCAGCTGGACAGGGGCCTATGGCTACACCTTC. As protein: CASSWTGAYGYTF.

This clonotype has a single count. The rearrangement uses TRBV7-2 and TRBJ1-1; 7 nucleotides agree with TRBD1. Trimming cost V 3 bases and J 6 bases; bases outside gene matches: 7. CDR1 and CDR2 (germline): SGHTA, FQGNSA. The CDR3 extends over 14 amino acids. Here the CDR3 reads CASSFTRGSAEAFF. Here the CDR3 DNA reads TGTGCCAGCAGCTTTACCAGGGGGAGTGCTGAAGCTTTCTTT. Full variable domain (outside the CDR3, taken from reference TRBV7-2 and TRBJ1-1): GAGVSQSPSNKVTEKGKDVELRCDPISGHTALYWYRQSLGQGLEFLIYFQGNSAPDKSGLPSDRFSAERTGGSVSTLTIQRTQQEDSAVYLCASSFTRGSAEAFFGQGTRLTVV.

For the CDR3, the DNA is TGTGCCAGCAGCCCCGGCCGAGGTAGCGGGAGAGGGCGGGAGACCCAGTACTTC. It codes for CASSPGRGSGRGRETQYF. The chain employs TRBV4-2 and TRBJ2-7; 9 positions match TRBD2. The better agreement between TRBJ2-5 and the DNA end casts doubt on the J call. From germline, CDR1 is LGHNA and CDR2 YNFKEQ. The CDR3 spans 18 residues.

As to this clonotype: Mismatch with germline at one junction end may stem from a read error. The rearrangement uses TRBV20-1 and TRBJ2-5; perhaps TRBD1 as D (5 bases). The DNA matches TRBJ2-7 better at its end, which makes the J call doubtful. From germline, CDR1 is DFQATT and CDR2 SNEGSKA (reference sequence). This CDR3 has 11 amino acids. The CDR3 sequence: CCASGQGEQYF. CDR3 sequence (DNA): TGCTGTGCTAGTGGGCAGGGCGAGCAGTACTTC.

The chain couples TRBV20-1 to TRBJ2-5; 8 bases fit TRBD1. Germline CDR1 and CDR2: DFQATT and SNEGSKA (reference sequence). With V trimmed by 4 bases and J by 2 bases, 6 bases remained unmatched. The CDR3 contains 14 residues. CDR3 nucleotides: TGCAGTGCTACCCGGACAGGGCAACAAGAGACCCAGTACTTC. Residues: CSATRTGQQETQYF.

The chain carries TRBV9 and TRBJ2-2; D remains unclear. This CDR3 region has 14 residues. The V gene lost 7 bases and the J gene lost 0 bases, with 10 bases spanning the gap. The germline CDR1 and CDR2 sequences are SGDLS and YYNGEE. CDR3 loop: CASRHSSNTGELFF. In DNA form, the CDR3 reads TGTGCCAGCCGACACAGTTCGAACACCGGGGAGCTGTTTTTT.

On this clonotype: This sequence may be a read error, since a much larger clone differs from it by one base. This chain connects TRBV6-5 to TRBJ1-2, with D unresolved. The CDR3 runs 12 residues. The germline V gene has CDR1 MNHEY and CDR2 SVGAGI. Trimming cost V 5 bases and J 6 bases, with 10 bases left between them. In DNA form, the CDR3 reads TGTGCCAGCAGTAGGACGGGCGATGGCTACACCTTC. Protein sequence: CASSRTGDGYTF.

The chain links TRBV12-3 or TRBV12-4 to TRBJ2-7; D remains unclear. The CDR3 runs to 13 residues. With 8 bases removed from V and 7 bases from J, the gap between germline ends came to 18 bases. CDR3 coding DNA: TGTGCCAGCGGCAGAGACTCCCTAGGTGAGCAGTACTTC. Residues: CASGRDSLGEQYF.

The rearrangement joins TRBV6-6 to TRBJ2-1; 9 bases match TRBD1. The J call may be incorrect, as the DNA end agrees better with TRBJ2-7. Per germline, CDR1 MNHNY and CDR2 SVGAGI (reference sequence). This CDR3 region has 16 residues. The CDR3 protein is CASRSRQGGSYNEQYF. The DNA of the CDR3 is TGTGCCAGCAGAAGTCGACAGGGGGGCTCCTACAATGAGCAGTACTTC.

This clonotype was recorded at least ten times. The chain recombines TRBV4-1 with TRBJ2-3, with D tentatively TRBD2 (7 bases). Germline CDR1 MGHRA, CDR2 YSYEKL. The V end was cut by 2 bases, the J end by 2 bases, with 14 bases between. The CDR3 is 16 residues long. The DNA of the CDR3 is TGCGCCAGCAGCCAAATGGGGGGGCCTTCCACAGATACGCAGTATTTT. It encodes CASSQMGGPSTDTQYF.

This clonotype has just a few counts. CDR3 nucleotide sequence: TGTGCCAGCAGTTTCTTCAATCAGCCCCAGCATTTT. As protein: CASSFFNQPQHF. The chain carries TRBV28 and TRBJ1-5, with D unclear. CDR3 length: 12 residues. Deletions cut 3 bases from V and 3 bases from J, with 3 bases between. Per the germline V gene, CDR1 is MDHEN and CDR2 is SYDVKM. The full variable domain, with the rest looked up from reference TRBV28 and TRBJ1-5, is DVKVTQSSRYLVKRTGEKVFLECVQDMDHENMFWYRQDPGLGLRLIYFSYDVKMKEKGDIPEGYSVSREKKERFSLILESASTNQTSMYLCASSFFNQPQHFGDGTRLSIL.

This clonotype was seen ten or more times. The genes are TRBV6-5 and TRBJ2-1, with 8 bases matching TRBD2. The trim removed 5 bases at V and 3 bases at J, leaving 9 bases unmatched. Germline V CDR1 and CDR2: MNHEY, SVGAGI. This CDR3 has 16 residues. CDR3 region: CASSTQRGRSYNEQFF. CDR3 DNA sequence: TGTGCCAGCAGTACCCAGCGGGGGAGGAGCTACAATGAGCAGTTCTTC.

V gene TRBV15 combines with J gene TRBJ2-7, with D perhaps matching TRBD1 or TRBD2 (5 bases each). CDR3 size: 15 residues. The ends were cut back, 2 bases at V and 3 bases at J, with 14 bases in the middle. The germline gives CDR1 LNHNV, CDR2 YYDKDF (reference sequence). The CDR3 sequence is CATSRNRDGDYEQYF. CDR3 sequence (DNA): TGTGCCACCAGCAGAAACCGGGACGGAGACTACGAGCAGTACTTC.

The chain links TRBV30 to TRBJ1-1; no clear D gene. The CDR3 sequence is 12 residues long. V was pared by 4 bases and J by 3 bases, with 9 bases between. The germline gives CDR1 GTSNPN, CDR2 SVGIG (reference sequence). The CDR3 reads CAWTRPYTEAFF. Written as DNA, the CDR3 is TGTGCCTGGACCCGACCATACACTGAAGCTTTCTTT.

The genes are TRBV25-1 and TRBJ2-5; TRBD2 aligns across 10 bases. The CDR3 is 18 amino acids. Germline V CDR1 and CDR2: MGHDK, SYGVNS. V shed 4 bases, J shed 2 bases, and the junction held 13 bases outside the gene matches. Written as DNA, the CDR3 is TGTGCCAGCAGTGCAAACCTTCTAGCGGGAGCTCCACAAGAGACCCAGTACTTC. This sequence encodes CASSANLLAGAPQETQYF.

This clonotype was seen only a few times. The CDR3 reads CSAAPQRETYEQYF. CDR3 nucleotide sequence: TGCAGTGCCGCCCCACAGCGGGAAACCTACGAGCAGTACTTC. V is TRBV20-1 and J is TRBJ2-7; 7 bases match TRBD2. Germline CDR1 DFQATT, CDR2 SNEGSKA (reference sequence). V trimming: 6 bases; J trimming: 2 bases; junction bases outside the gene matches: 10. CDR3 length equals 14 residues.

CDR3 loop: CSAREAGTNQPQHF. In nucleotides, the CDR3 is TGCAGTGCTAGGGAGGCAGGGACCAATCAGCCCCAGCATTTT. This chain uses TRBV20-1 with TRBJ1-5; a possible D gene is TRBD1 (5 bases). There are 14 residues in the CDR3. Trimming stripped 3 bases from V and 3 bases from J, with 12 bases between. Germline values: CDR1 DFQATT, CDR2 SNEGSKA (reference sequence).

V and J are TRBV7-6 and TRBJ1-5, with TRBD1 matching 7 bases. CDR3 length: 15 amino acids. Germline loops: CDR1 SGHVS, CDR2 FNYEAQ. The V gene end was trimmed by 1 base and the J gene end by 8 bases; junction bases not matched to a gene: 8. CDR3 in DNA: TGTGCCAGCAGCTTAGGTCCAGGGGGGAGCAAGCCCCAGCATTTT. Translating it yields CASSLGPGGSKPQHF.

This chain joins TRBV30 and TRBJ2-4, with 9 bases lining up with TRBD1. The J call could be wrong; TRBJ2-7 is a better fit for the DNA end. The CDR3 runs 13 residues. The germline V gene has CDR1 GTSNPN and CDR2 SVGIG (reference sequence). The CDR3 spells CAWGTGSPYEQYF. CDR3 nucleotide sequence: TGTGCCTGGGGGACAGGGTCCCCGTACGAGCAGTACTTC.

The genes are TRBV29-1 and TRBJ2-7, with D perhaps matching TRBD2 (5 bases). Germline CDR1 and CDR2: SQVTM and ANQGSEA. V was clipped by 4 bases and J by 7 bases, with 17 bases between them. CDR3 length: 13 amino acids. The CDR3 spells CSVASLADGEQYF. The CDR3 DNA is TGCAGCGTTGCGTCGCTAGCCGACGGTGAGCAGTACTTC.

With respect to this clonotype: A junction end diverges from the germline sequence, so it may reflect a read error. This chain uses TRBV7-7 with TRBJ2-2, with D possibly being TRBD2 (7 bases). The CDR3 is made up of 18 amino acids. Germline CDR1 is SSHAT and CDR2 is FNYEAQ (reference sequence). The CDR3 DNA follows: TGTGCTAGCAGCTTGGCCCTCTATGGCGGGGGCGACACCGGGGAGCTGTTTTTT. This translates into CASSLALYGGGDTGELFF.

As for this clonotype: A much larger clone is a single base away; this may be a read error. The rearrangement links TRBV6-6 to TRBJ1-5; 7 bases fit TRBD1. With 1 base clipped from V and 4 bases from J, the junction kept 4 bases outside the gene matches. Germline V lookup: CDR1 MNHNY, CDR2 SVGAGI (reference sequence). The CDR3 spans 15 residues. The CDR3 loop reads CASSYLAQGNQPQHF. The CDR3 coding sequence is TGTGCCAGCAGTTACTTGGCACAGGGGAATCAGCCCCAGCATTTT.